This T cell receptor (beta chain) was observed in a study of blood T cell repertoires in COVID-19. Between the trimmed V and J ends, which lost 2 bases and 5 bases, there was a span of 16 bases. Germline V gives CDR1 SGDLS, CDR2 YYNGEE. This CDR3 has 15 amino acids. Enrollees, about 18 to 90 years old, lived in around 23 US areas. Cohort 3 donors counted as recovered after two negative PCRs, clearance, or resolved symptoms. This clone has a single count. Using immunoSEQ multiplex PCR, the repertoire was profiled, and TCRdb retains in-frame clones only, with some absent. Of about 400,000 clones listed, about 90% were seen once; the top ten hold 3%.

The receptor's source is a woman under 40 who had recovered from COVID-19. Source material: PBMCs or T cells enriched from blood (not recorded which). The chain has TRBV9 and TRBJ2-5; maybe TRBD1 (5 bases). The CDR3 coding sequence is TGTGCCAGCAGCGTTGACAGAATTATAGGCGAGACCCAGTACTTC. Translated: CASSVDRIIGETQYF.